The 6 T cell receptor beta chains in this list originate from one sample, sequenced in a study of T cell changes during pregnancy in multiple sclerosis. Produced via immunoSEQ multiplex PCR; TCRdb's table is partial and in-frame only. This sample has approximately 90,000 clones, with roughly nine tenths found just once. The material was peripheral blood, obtained in the first trimester of pregnancy. Receptors originate from a female donor with multiple sclerosis, enrolled in a pregnancy study.

The rearrangement uses TRBV5-1 and TRBJ1-3, with TRBD1 identical over 9 bases. This CDR3 region has 17 residues. Germline V gives CDR1 SGHRS, CDR2 YFSETQ. The J segment lost 2 bases and the V segment lost 4 bases, leaving 10 bases of the junction unmatched. CDR3 residues: CASSPVGQGNTGNTIYF. CDR3 sequence (DNA): TGCGCCAGCAGCCCGGTGGGACAGGGAAACACTGGAAACACCATATATTTT.

This sequence joins TRBV2 and TRBJ2-7; D gene uncertain. With 6 bases removed from V and 0 bases from J, the gap between germline ends came to 9 bases. CDR1 is SNHLY, CDR2 FYNNEI, per germline. This CDR3 region has 13 residues. The CDR3: CASRLFSSYEQYF. The CDR3, as DNA: TGTGCCAGCAGGCTTTTTAGCTCCTACGAGCAGTACTTC.

This sequence joins TRBV10-3 and TRBJ1-1; D gene unclear. The CDR3 has 12 residues. Trimming removed 8 bases from V and 2 bases from J, with 9 bases in between. Germline V CDR1 and CDR2: ENHRY, SYGVKD. The CDR3 reads CAIGRGNTEAFF. DNA of the CDR3: TGTGCCATCGGCCGGGGTAACACTGAAGCTTTCTTT.

The chain carries TRBV7-3 and TRBJ1-1; 7 nucleotides agree with TRBD1. V shed 5 bases, J shed 8 bases, and the junction held 8 bases outside the gene matches. CDR1 is SGHTA and CDR2 is FQGTGA in the germline V gene. This CDR3 has 13 amino acids. DNA for the CDR3: TGTGCCAGCAGCAGCACAGGGGACGGAGAAGCTTTCTTT. Amino acid sequence: CASSSTGDGEAFF.

The chain uses TRBV6-5 and TRBJ1-2; TRBD1 agrees at 7 bases. The germline gives CDR1 MNHEY, CDR2 SVGAGI. The J segment lost 4 bases and the V segment lost 2 bases, leaving 1 base of the junction unmatched. There are 13 residues in the CDR3. CDR3 DNA sequence: TGTGCCAGCAGTTACGCAGGGGGCTATGGCTACACCTTC. Translated: CASSYAGGYGYTF.

This clone has a single count. The chain couples TRBV18 to TRBJ1-2, with D perhaps matching TRBD1 (6 bases). V lost 2 bases to trimming and J lost 5 bases, with 12 bases between them. From germline, CDR1 is KGHSH and CDR2 LQKENI. CDR3 length: 14 residues. CDR3 nucleotide sequence: TGTGCCAGCTCACCAATTTTACAGGGTTATGGCTACACCTTC. This sequence encodes CASSPILQGYGYTF.